The 29 T cell receptor beta chains given below trace back to one sample, sequenced in a study of identical twins. Via MiXCR, TCRdb re-called the 5' RACE reads, giving one row per CDR3 protein. The top ten hold about 0.93% of the sample, which has about 520,000 distinct CDR3 sequences, about 20% seen once. The data were also submitted as part of a second study, on T cells expressing NK-cell markers.

Specimen: CD4+ T cells sorted from blood. All receptors come from a woman aged 18-29 years in good health.

This chain connects TRBV20-1 to TRBJ1-1, with TRBD1 matching over 10 bases. The junction had 11 bases not matched to a gene; V was cut back by 4 bases and J by 6 bases. CDR3 length: 15 amino acids. Germline values: CDR1 DFQATT, CDR2 SNEGSKA (reference sequence). DNA of the CDR3: TGCAGTGCTACTATGACAGGGGGCCCGGGGTCTGAAGCTTTCTTT. Its translation: CSATMTGGPGSEAFF.

Many counts were recorded for this clonotype. The rearrangement links TRBV5-1 to TRBJ1-6; perhaps TRBD1 as D (6 bases). V lost 4 bases, J lost 13 bases, and 18 bases lay in between. CDR1 and CDR2 from the germline V gene are SGHRS and YFSETQ. The CDR3 consists of 14 residues. The CDR3 is CASSPRTEEGPLHF. CDR3 DNA: TGCGCCAGCAGCCCCAGGACAGAGGAGGGGCCCCTCCACTTT.

The chain combines TRBV21-1 with TRBJ1-2; the table's TRBD1 call for D was not verified on the DNA. TRBV21-1 corresponds to a pseudogene. The CDR3 has 16 amino acids. The CDR3 DNA is TGTGCCAGCAGCAGAGAGGACACCCCGGGCCGCTATGGCTACACCTTC. The encoded protein is CASSREDTPGRYGYTF.

The V and J genes are TRBV3-1 and TRBJ1-5; D may be TRBD1 (5 bases). CDR3 length: 15 amino acids. V was shortened by 1 base and J by 3 bases, with 10 bases between the two germline ends. Germline CDR1 and CDR2: LGHDT and YNNKEL (reference sequence). The CDR3 coding sequence is TGTGCCAGCAGCCAAGGGCACAGGCTCAATCAGCCCCAGCATTTT. It specifies CASSQGHRLNQPQHF.

The genes are TRBV7-2 and TRBJ2-7, with unresolved D. In germline, CDR1 is SGHTA, CDR2 FQGNSA. The V end lost 5 bases, the J end lost 3 bases, and 14 bases lay between the germline ends. CDR3 size: 14 residues. CDR3 DNA sequence: TGTGCCAGCAGCCTAAGGGCAGATTACTACGAGCAGTACTTC. This gives the protein CASSLRADYYEQYF.

This clonotype was found many times. The V call is TRBV20-1, the J call TRBJ1-5; possibly TRBD1 for D (5 bases). Germline lookup yields CDR1 DFQATT and CDR2 SNEGSKA (reference sequence). This CDR3 contains 14 residues. V was shortened by 3 bases and J by 4 bases, with 13 bases between the two germline ends. The CDR3 sequence is CSASERRGNQPQHF. The CDR3 DNA reads TGCAGTGCTAGTGAACGCCGGGGGAATCAGCCCCAGCATTTT.

This clonotype turned up a few times. The V and J genes are TRBV24-1 and TRBJ2-1; 9 bases line up with TRBD1. The V segment lost 3 bases and the J segment 4 bases; nucleotides outside the gene matches: 6. CDR1 is KGHDR and CDR2 is SFDVKD in the germline V gene. This CDR3 region has 16 residues. The CDR3 DNA is TGTGCCACCAGTGATCACGGACAGGGGAGATACAATGAGCAGTTCTTC. It is translated as CATSDHGQGRYNEQFF.

J is TRBJ2-4 and V is TRBV2, with TRBD2 identical over 9 bases. This CDR3 contains 13 residues. CDR1 is SNHLY and CDR2 is FYNNEI in the germline V gene. The V segment lost 9 bases and the J segment 6 bases; nucleotides outside the gene matches: 6. The CDR3 is CARNILAGNIQYF. CDR3 in DNA: TGTGCCAGAAACATACTAGCGGGAAACATTCAGTACTTC.

J is TRBJ2-1 and V is TRBV5-1; 8 nucleotides align to TRBD2. Germline loops: CDR1 SGHRS, CDR2 YFSETQ. CDR3 length: 19 amino acids. J gave up 7 bases and V 2 bases, and 20 bases lay outside the gene matches. The CDR3 nucleotides read TGCGCCAGCAGCTTAGATTTCGGGACTAGTATGAGGTCCCCTAATGAGCAGTTCTTC. Amino acid sequence: CASSLDFGTSMRSPNEQFF.

In its sample, this clonotype was seen once. The chain carries TRBV11-1 and TRBJ2-2; 7 bases match TRBD2. Trimming took 3 bases from V and 1 from J; bases not matched to a gene: 11. Looked up from germline, CDR1 is SGHAT and CDR2 is FQDESV (reference sequence). The length of the CDR3 is 18 residues. The CDR3 spells CASSFTPLAGENTGELFF. In DNA form, the CDR3 reads TGTGCCAGCAGCTTCACCCCTTTGGCGGGAGAGAACACCGGGGAGCTGTTTTTT.

J is TRBJ2-5 and V is TRBV10-2; TRBD2 matches at 8 bases. CDR1 WSHSY and CDR2 SAAADI come from the germline V gene. This CDR3 spans 14 amino acids. With V trimmed by 5 bases and J by 2 bases, 4 bases remained unmatched. The CDR3 bases are TGCGCCAGCAGTCCTAGCGGGTCTCAAGAGACCCAGTACTTC. Translated: CASSPSGSQETQYF.

This clonotype appeared a single time. The CDR3 DNA sequence: TGTGCCAGCAGCCAATTCGGGACTAGCGGCTACGAGCAGTACTTC. It specifies CASSQFGTSGYEQYF. The genes are TRBV3-1 and TRBJ2-7, with 11 bases fitting TRBD2. The length of the CDR3 is 15 residues. After removal of 2 bases from V and 3 bases from J, the junction contained 3 bases not matched to a gene. In germline, CDR1 is LGHDT, CDR2 YNNKEL (reference sequence).

This clonotype was recorded at least ten times. The genes are TRBV5-6 and TRBJ2-7, with unresolved D. The CDR3 length is 13 residues. Trimming cost V 4 bases and J 1 base, with 9 bases left between them. CDR1 and CDR2 from the germline V gene are SGHDT and YYEEEE. CDR3 residues: CASSQQMSYEQYF. The CDR3 bases are TGTGCCAGCAGCCAACAGATGTCCTACGAGCAGTACTTC.

V and J are TRBV5-1 and TRBJ2-1; D possibly matches TRBD1 or TRBD2 (5 bases each). Trimming removed 5 bases at V and 7 bases at J, with 16 bases between. CDR1 is SGHRS and CDR2 is YFSETQ in the germline V gene. This CDR3 has 14 residues. DNA of the CDR3: TGCGCCAGCAGTGGGGCTAGCCCCACAAATGAGCAGTTCTTC. It encodes CASSGASPTNEQFF.

This clonotype was counted only a few times. The chain uses TRBV20-1 and TRBJ2-7; D is perhaps TRBD2 (6 bases). Germline V gene lookup returns CDR1 DFQATT and CDR2 SNEGSKA (reference sequence). The CDR3 is made up of 16 amino acids. The ends were cut back, 0 bases at V and 1 base at J, with 16 bases in the middle. The CDR3 reads CSARDPSASVSYEQYF. CDR3 coding DNA: TGCAGTGCTAGAGATCCTTCGGCTAGCGTGTCCTACGAGCAGTACTTC.

This clonotype came up once. The chain combines TRBV5-4 with TRBJ2-6; TRBD1 is a possible D gene (5 bases). V was pared by 0 bases and J by 2 bases, with 21 bases between. Germline-derived CDR1 and CDR2 are SGHNT and YYREEE (reference sequence). The CDR3 runs 20 residues. CDR3 amino acids: CASSLASSLTGLTGANVLTF. Written as DNA, the CDR3 is TGTGCCAGCAGCTTGGCTTCGTCTCTCACAGGCCTTACTGGGGCCAACGTCCTGACTTTC.

V and J are TRBV2 and TRBJ2-3; 9 bases agree with TRBD1. CDR1 is SNHLY, CDR2 FYNNEI, per germline. V dropped 6 bases and J dropped 2; count of bases not matched to a gene: 3. This CDR3 is 14 amino acids long. The CDR3 loop reads CASRGTGYTDTQYF. CDR3 DNA sequence: TGTGCCAGCAGGGGGACAGGGTACACAGATACGCAGTATTTT.

The rearrangement uses TRBV3-1 and TRBJ2-7, with D possibly being TRBD1 or TRBD2 (5 bases each). In germline, CDR1 is LGHDT, CDR2 YNNKEL (reference sequence). This CDR3 comprises 14 residues. V dropped 1 base and J dropped 4 bases, with 11 bases sitting between them. This CDR3 reads CASSQARGRYEQYF. For the CDR3, the DNA is TGTGCCAGCAGCCAAGCGAGGGGCCGGTACGAGCAGTACTTC.

The chain couples TRBV7-9 to TRBJ1-2; D perhaps matches TRBD1 (5 bases). This CDR3 spans 14 amino acids. CDR1 is SEHNR and CDR2 is FQNEAQ in the germline V gene (reference sequence). The V and J ends lost 3 bases and 3 bases respectively, with 11 bases between them. DNA for the CDR3: TGTGCCAGCAGCTTTTCCCCAGGGCACTATGGCTACACCTTC. Its protein is CASSFSPGHYGYTF.

This clonotype came up a few times. V usage is TRBV10-3 and J usage is TRBJ2-2; 9 bases map to TRBD2. This CDR3 region has 15 residues. After removal of 6 bases from V and 2 bases from J, the junction contained 4 bases not matched to a gene. In germline, CDR1 is ENHRY, CDR2 SYGVKD. The CDR3 protein is CAISTTSGNTGELFF. The CDR3 coding sequence is TGTGCCATCAGCACGACTAGCGGAAACACCGGGGAGCTGTTTTTT.

This clonotype has a handful of counts. The V and J genes are TRBV29-1 and TRBJ2-7; D is undetermined. V was shortened by 7 bases and J by 2 bases, with 9 bases between the two germline ends. This CDR3 spans 11 amino acids. The V gene's germline CDR1 is SQVTM and CDR2 ANQGSEA. DNA for the CDR3: TGCAGCGCCCGGATGGCCTACGAGCAGTACTTC. Protein sequence: CSARMAYEQYF.

This clonotype has only a few counts. This sequence joins TRBV9 and TRBJ1-1; 9 bases are a match to TRBD1. This CDR3 contains 14 residues. CDR1 is SGDLS and CDR2 is YYNGEE in the germline V gene. The V gene end was trimmed by 4 bases and the J gene end by 3 bases; junction bases not matched to a gene: 4. The CDR3 is CASSLQGAYTEAFF. The CDR3 DNA is TGTGCCAGCAGCTTACAGGGGGCGTACACTGAAGCTTTCTTT.

The chain employs TRBV6-1 and TRBJ1-1; 7 bases are shared with TRBD1. Trimming took 7 bases from V and 4 from J; bases not matched to a gene: 12. The CDR3 extends over 15 amino acids. Germline CDR1 and CDR2: MNHNS and SASEGT. The CDR3 loop reads CASTSYRDSRTEAFF. CDR3 coding DNA: TGTGCCAGCACCTCGTACCGGGACAGTCGCACTGAAGCTTTCTTT.

The chain links TRBV9 to TRBJ2-3; 12 bases agree with TRBD2. Germline trimming cut 3 bases from V and 6 bases from J; bases unmatched to any gene: 8. CDR3 length: 16 residues. CDR1 and CDR2 (germline): SGDLS, YYNGEE. CDR3 protein: CASSGPSGRAYDTQYF. The CDR3, as DNA: TGTGCCAGCAGCGGTCCTAGCGGGAGGGCGTATGATACGCAGTATTTT.

This clonotype was seen more than once but under ten times. The chain has TRBV6-2 or TRBV6-3 and TRBJ2-7; D is uncertain. CDR3 length: 13 amino acids. Per the germline V gene, CDR1 is MNHEY and CDR2 is SVGEGT. Trimming removed 6 bases from V and 5 bases from J, with 14 bases in between. DNA for the CDR3: TGTGCCAGCAGAAGCGTGCGCCGAGACGAGCAGTACTTC. Protein sequence: CASRSVRRDEQYF.

The table lists this clonotype with a few counts. This chain joins TRBV20-1 and TRBJ1-1; tentatively, D is TRBD1 (6 bases). The germline V gene has CDR1 DFQATT and CDR2 SNEGSKA (reference sequence). The V end was cut by 3 bases, the J end by 9 bases, with 14 bases between. The CDR3 sequence is 12 residues long. CDR3 amino acids: CSASRQDQQAFF. As DNA, the CDR3 is TGCAGTGCTAGTAGACAGGATCAGCAAGCTTTCTTT.

The chain has TRBV5-1 and TRBJ2-7, with 12 bases aligning to TRBD1. CDR1 is SGHRS and CDR2 is YFSETQ in the germline V gene. The CDR3 spans 14 residues. V was pared by 6 bases and J by 7 bases, with 8 bases of the junction left unmatched. The CDR3 DNA follows: TGCGCCAGCAACCCGGGACAGGGGGCGAGGGAGCAGTACTTC. This encodes CASNPGQGAREQYF.

This clonotype was counted a few times. V gene TRBV20-1 combines with J gene TRBJ1-1; D remains ambiguous. V was cut by 4 bases and J by 1 base, with 7 bases left in between. Per germline, CDR1 DFQATT and CDR2 SNEGSKA (reference sequence). The CDR3 extends over 12 amino acids. The DNA for the CDR3 is TGCAGTGCTAATCGCGGGAACACTGAAGCTTTCTTT. As protein: CSANRGNTEAFF.

This clonotype showed up just a few times. The V gene is TRBV15, the J gene TRBJ1-5; the D is unclear. The germline V and J ends were trimmed by 3 bases and 6 bases, with 15 bases remaining between them. Germline V gene lookup returns CDR1 LNHNV and CDR2 YYDKDF (reference sequence). The CDR3 covers 15 residues. In DNA form, the CDR3 reads TGTGCCACCAGCAGGCCCGGGCAAGGCGGTCAGCCCCAGCATTTT. Translation gives CATSRPGQGGQPQHF.